This TCR beta chain was sequenced for a study of blood T cell repertoires in COVID-19 (dated by TCRdb to 2020 to 2021). The study in broad terms: Collaborator samples came from the United States, Italy and Spain and covered acute and convalescent phases of COVID-19. The prospective study material was composed of cDNA or gDNA derived from T cells, B-cell-depleted T cells, or PBMCs. The dataset comprised deeply sampled blood TCRbeta repertoires from subjects exposed to, actively infected with, or recovered from COVID-19. The repertoires were released in a freely available public database intended as a resource for research on the immune response to SARS-CoV-2. Samples came from the ongoing ImmuneRACE study (first 160 participants) plus 1,254 subjects from 6 global collaborators. Sample metadata almost always included a de-identified subject ID, COVID-19 status, age in years and sex. Where available, HLA class I and class II types were obtained from metadata supplied by the sample provider rather than from assay-based typing. Overall results and qualifications from the work: The quantity of clinical and demographic metadata differed by source and by participant and was supplied without curation.

For this clone: This receptor's antigen is unknown. Per-nucleotide qualities are absent, and no much larger clonotype sits a single base away.

In Seattle, one collaborating source enrolled patients while the infection was active and tracked those patients longitudinally over the course of disease. Each collaborating institution followed its own protocols to collect whole blood in K2EDTA tubes. Collaborator samples were shipped for TCRbeta analysis as frozen whole blood, isolated PBMCs, or DNA extracted from either sample type. V and J are trimmed by 0 bases and 5 bases, and the gene matches miss 3 bases of the junction. The CDR3 spans 14 residues, from the cysteine through the phenylalanine. The kept DNA is CDR3 alone, 42 bases in frame from the first base. From a lookup of the germline V gene, CDR1 and CDR2 are LGHNA and YSLEER. The immunoSEQ Assay, a bias-controlled multiplex PCR, was used to amplify TCRbeta CDR3 regions from genomic DNA. Regarding the original processing steps: Within the assay, amplification of reference gene primers was used to estimate how many nucleated cells each sample contained. To quantify the absolute abundance of each unique TCRbeta CDR3 rearrangement, sequence reads were collapsed and filtered. Productive Simpson clonality was computed per sample as the square root of Simpson's diversity index over productive rearrangements. This immuneACCESS table, as held by TCRdb, lists in-frame sequences with V and J called but not all clones. Of the missing ones, under half trace to an unresolved V gene in checked studies; the others have no known cause. From that table come the V and J calls and clone size; the DNA was used to work out D and trimming. Counted in this sample were under 250,000 clones; approximately 84% of them appeared once. The biggest ten clones account for more than 9% of the sample.

Input material: peripheral blood. This sequence uses TRBV4-3 and TRBJ2-5; 7 central nucleotides agree with TRBD2. The receptor's source is a man aged 50 or older with COVID-19, enrolled during active disease. Read as DNA, the sequence is TGCGCCAGCAGCCAAGATCTCGGGAGGGAGACCCAGTACTTC. This is translated as CASSQDLGRETQYF.